A single sample is the source of the 31 T cell receptor beta chains below, sequenced in a study of T cell responses to AZD1222 COVID-19 vaccine. TCRdb keeps only in-frame clones here, not all; method: immunoSEQ multiplex PCR. Here the sample spans 100,000 to 150,000 clones, 92% being singletons. Sample: peripheral blood, taken on day 0 of AZD1222 vaccination. The receptors stem from an adult in good health.

This chain uses TRBV2 with TRBJ1-5, with D unresolved. Germline V gives CDR1 SNHLY, CDR2 FYNNEI. This CDR3 spans 13 amino acids. V lost 11 bases and J lost 4, with 15 bases in between. The CDR3 DNA is TGTGCCGTTCAATCCTCTCGGAATCAGCCCCAGCATTTT. It specifies CAVQSSRNQPQHF. The full variable domain, with the rest looked up from reference TRBV2 and TRBJ1-5, is EPEVTQTPSHQVTQMGQEVILRCVPISNHLYFYWYRQILGQKVEFLVSFYNNEISEKSEIFDDQFSVERPDGSNFTLKIRSTKLEDSAMYFCAVQSSRNQPQHFGDGTRLSIL.

The chain carries TRBV5-6 and TRBJ1-6; tentatively, D is TRBD1 (6 bases). The CDR3 runs to 18 residues. The germline V gene encodes CDR1 SGHDT and CDR2 YYEEEE. Trimming cost V 4 bases and J 7 bases, with 24 bases left between them. The CDR3 bases are TGTGCCAGCAGCCAGGGGCTTCGAAGCGGGGTAAGGAATTCACCCCTCCACTTT. This translates into CASSQGLRSGVRNSPLHF.

The V gene is TRBV5-1, the J gene TRBJ2-1, with D perhaps assigned TRBD1 or TRBD2 (5 bases each). This CDR3 spans 16 amino acids. In germline, CDR1 is SGHRS, CDR2 YFSETQ. V lost 0 bases and J lost 2, with 12 bases in between. CDR3 loop: CASSLGAGTTYNEQFF. CDR3 in DNA: TGCGCCAGCAGCTTGGGGGCCGGGACGACCTACAATGAGCAGTTCTTC.

The chain employs TRBV18 and TRBJ1-2, with D hard to call. Germline CDR1 reads KGHSH; CDR2 reads LQKENI. This CDR3 spans 13 amino acids. The germline V and J ends were trimmed by 3 bases and 2 bases, with 7 bases remaining between them. CDR3 in DNA: TGTGCCAGCTCACCGGGTCAGAACTATGGCTACACCTTC. It codes for CASSPGQNYGYTF.

This chain connects TRBV18 to TRBJ1-4; TRBD1 agrees at 7 bases. The germline CDR1 and CDR2 sequences are KGHSH and LQKENI. This CDR3 has 15 residues. Losses at the gene ends were 5 bases for V and 3 bases for J; bases not matched to a gene: 6. The DNA for the CDR3 is TGTGCCAGCTCAGAGGAGGGGGCAGCTAATGAAAAACTGTTTTTT. Protein sequence: CASSEEGAANEKLFF.

V gene TRBV20-1 combines with J gene TRBJ1-1; TRBD1 aligns across 9 bases. This CDR3 contains 11 residues. Germline trimming cut 4 bases from V and 10 bases from J; bases unmatched to any gene: 4. In germline, CDR1 is DFQATT, CDR2 SNEGSKA (reference sequence). The CDR3 sequence is CSATDRGLAFF. The CDR3 bases are TGCAGTGCTACGGACAGGGGATTAGCTTTCTTT.

The rearrangement links TRBV4-2 to TRBJ1-1; D gene uncertain. The CDR3 contains 16 residues. CDR1 is LGHNA, CDR2 YNFKEQ, per germline. Trimming left V 0 bases short and J 1 base short, with 12 bases between. In DNA, the CDR3 is TGTGCCAGCAGCCAAGATCGGACGGGGTGGAACACTGAAGCTTTCTTT. This sequence encodes CASSQDRTGWNTEAFF.

The chain couples TRBV5-4 to TRBJ1-4; 10 positions match TRBD1. CDR1 and CDR2 (germline): SGHNT, YYREEE (reference sequence). V was clipped by 3 bases and J by 6 bases; unmatched bases: 5. This CDR3 is 15 amino acids long. CDR3 in DNA: TGTGCCAGCAGCTCGGACAGGGGGGGCGATGAAAAACTGTTTTTT. Protein product: CASSSDRGGDEKLFF.

The chain joins TRBV28 to TRBJ2-2; D gene uncertain. The V gene lost 4 bases and the J gene lost 7 bases, with 7 bases spanning the gap. Germline-derived CDR1 and CDR2 are MDHEN and SYDVKM. The CDR3 is 12 residues long. The CDR3 region is CASSSPVGELFF. In DNA form, the CDR3 reads TGTGCCAGCAGTTCACCGGTCGGGGAGCTGTTTTTT. The whole variable domain, remainder taken from reference TRBV28 and TRBJ2-2, is DVKVTQSSRYLVKRTGEKVFLECVQDMDHENMFWYRQDPGLGLRLIYFSYDVKMKEKGDIPEGYSVSREKKERFSLILESASTNQTSMYLCASSSPVGELFFGEGSRLTVL.

The rearrangement uses TRBV2 and TRBJ1-4, with 8 bases lining up with TRBD1. The trim removed 5 bases at V and 7 bases at J, leaving 9 bases unmatched. The CDR3 length is 15 residues. Looked up from germline, CDR1 is SNHLY and CDR2 is FYNNEI. CDR3 loop: CASSSTGVKREKLFF. The CDR3 nucleotides are TGTGCCAGCAGTTCGACAGGGGTAAAGCGTGAAAAACTGTTTTTT.

V gene TRBV15 combines with J gene TRBJ1-5; D gene uncertain. Germline CDR1 LNHNV, CDR2 YYDKDF (reference sequence). CDR3 size: 14 residues. The ends were cut back, 0 bases at V and 4 bases at J, with 7 bases in the middle. The CDR3 loop reads CATSRDDWNQPQHF. Here the CDR3 DNA reads TGTGCCACCAGCAGAGATGATTGGAATCAGCCCCAGCATTTT.

The chain carries TRBV5-4 and TRBJ1-2; no reliable D call. V was trimmed by 0 bases and J by 2 bases, leaving 2 bases between them. Germline CDR1 is SGHNT and CDR2 is YYREEE (reference sequence). The CDR3 runs to 12 residues. The CDR3 reads CASSLGNYGYTF. The CDR3, as DNA: TGTGCCAGCAGCTTGGGGAACTATGGCTACACCTTC.

The chain combines TRBV11-2 with TRBJ1-6, with TRBD1 as a possible D gene (5 bases). Germline V CDR1 and CDR2: SGHAT, FQNNGV. The CDR3 is made up of 15 amino acids. The germline V and J ends were trimmed by 1 base and 9 bases, with 13 bases remaining between them. The CDR3 nucleotides read TGTGCCAGCAGCTTAGGCGACTCCAGGGCTTCACCCCTCCACTTT. It yields the protein CASSLGDSRASPLHF.

The chain combines TRBV12-3 or TRBV12-4 with TRBJ1-2; 8 bases match TRBD1. V dropped 5 bases and J dropped 6; count of bases not matched to a gene: 5. The CDR3 spans 13 residues. The CDR3: CASSMGQAHGYTF. As DNA, the CDR3 is TGTGCCAGCAGTATGGGACAGGCTCATGGCTACACCTTC.

The genes are TRBV6-2 or TRBV6-3 and TRBJ1-1; D perhaps matches TRBD1 (5 bases). V was trimmed by 2 bases and J by 1 base, leaving 8 bases between them. The CDR3 consists of 14 residues. Looked up from germline, CDR1 is MNHEY and CDR2 is SVGEGT. The CDR3 coding sequence is TGTGCCAGCAGTTACGTAGGGGAGAACACTGAAGCTTTCTTT. It encodes CASSYVGENTEAFF.

This clone was recorded once. This chain's CDR3 is CASTERPFNTGELFF. In nucleotides, the CDR3 is TGTGCCAGCACGGAGCGGCCCTTCAACACCGGGGAGCTGTTTTTT. The chain uses TRBV3-1 (or the pseudogene TRBV3-2) and TRBJ2-2; D may be TRBD2 (5 bases). The CDR3 consists of 15 residues. From germline, CDR1 is LGHDT and CDR2 YNNKEL (reference sequence). The V gene lost 7 bases and the J gene lost 2 bases, with 14 bases spanning the gap.

The rearrangement uses TRBV6-5 and TRBJ1-5; the D is unclear. With 2 bases removed from V and 6 bases from J, the gap between germline ends came to 14 bases. The length of the CDR3 is 15 residues. CDR1 MNHEY and CDR2 SVGAGI come from the germline V gene. In DNA, the CDR3 is TGTGCCAGCAGTTACGGAGGGAGAGGTAGTCAGCCCCAGCATTTT. Protein sequence: CASSYGGRGSQPQHF.

V and J are TRBV5-1 and TRBJ2-3; no clear D gene. The CDR3 is 15 residues long. The V gene lost 0 bases and the J gene lost 2 bases, with 10 bases spanning the gap. Germline CDR1 SGHRS, CDR2 YFSETQ. As DNA, the CDR3 is TGCGCCAGCAGCTTGGCGGCCTCCCTCACAGATACGCAGTATTTT. Translated, it gives CASSLAASLTDTQYF.

The table lists this clone with a few counts. The J gene is TRBJ1-1, the V gene TRBV10-3; D is undetermined. The CDR3 loop spans 14 amino acids. Trimming cost V 6 bases and J 2 bases, with 13 bases left between them. Germline CDR1 is ENHRY and CDR2 is SYGVKD. The CDR3 region is CAISPRSGNTEAFF. DNA of the CDR3: TGTGCCATCAGCCCCAGATCCGGAAACACTGAAGCTTTCTTT.

This clone is a singleton in its sample. This chain joins TRBV2 and TRBJ1-1, with no clear D. This CDR3 is built from 14 residues. Germline V gives CDR1 SNHLY, CDR2 FYNNEI. V was pared by 10 bases and J by 4 bases, with 19 bases between. The CDR3 bases are TGTGCCACCGAGGCACTCCAGGCCTCCACTGAAGCTTTCTTT. Amino acid sequence: CATEALQASTEAFF. Full variable domain (missing parts from reference TRBV2 and TRBJ1-1): EPEVTQTPSHQVTQMGQEVILRCVPISNHLYFYWYRQILGQKVEFLVSFYNNEISEKSEIFDDQFSVERPDGSNFTLKIRSTKLEDSAMYFCATEALQASTEAFFGQGTRLTVV.

This CDR3 is CASSARQGVEKLFF. CDR3 coding DNA: TGTGCCAGCAGCGCTCGGCAGGGTGTTGAAAAACTGTTTTTT. The chain links TRBV28 to TRBJ1-4; TRBD1 is a possible D gene (5 bases). Germline CDR1 reads MDHEN; CDR2 reads SYDVKM. The CDR3 contains 14 residues. Trimming stripped 6 bases from V and 7 bases from J, with 15 bases between.

In DNA, the CDR3 is TGTGCCAGCAGTGACCCTAGGGGCCGAGCAGATACGCAGTATTTT. It codes for CASSDPRGRADTQYF. The chain recombines TRBV27 with TRBJ2-3, with a possible D match to TRBD1 (5 bases). CDR3 size: 15 residues. Germline CDR1 reads MNHEY; CDR2 reads SMNVEV (reference sequence). The germline V and J ends were trimmed by 5 bases and 4 bases, with 16 bases remaining between them.

This chain joins TRBV4-1 and TRBJ1-1; the D is unclear. The V and J ends lost 0 bases and 11 bases respectively, with 16 bases between them. The CDR3 covers 14 residues. Looked up from germline, CDR1 is MGHRA and CDR2 is YSYEKL. CDR3 protein: CASSQDKDGRRAFF. The CDR3 bases are TGCGCCAGCAGCCAAGATAAAGATGGGCGTAGGGCTTTCTTT.

The J gene is TRBJ2-6, the V gene TRBV2; D uncertain. This CDR3 has 14 residues. The V and J ends lost 8 bases and 0 bases respectively, with 8 bases between them. The germline gives CDR1 SNHLY, CDR2 FYNNEI. The DNA of the CDR3 is TGTGCCAGCTACCAGTACTCTGGGGCCAACGTCCTGACTTTC. It is translated as CASYQYSGANVLTF.

The chain couples TRBV4-1 to TRBJ1-3; 8 nucleotides align to TRBD1. The CDR3 is 13 residues long. J gave up 10 bases and V 4 bases, and 6 bases lay outside the gene matches. Germline V gives CDR1 MGHRA, CDR2 YSYEKL. CDR3 nucleotides: TGCGCCAGCAGCCCGGGACAGGCGGGGACCATATATTTT. Residues: CASSPGQAGTIYF.

In its sample, this clone was seen once. The genes are TRBV6-5 and TRBJ2-7, with no clear D. CDR1 MNHEY and CDR2 SVGAGI come from the germline V gene. This CDR3 region has 14 residues. V lost 4 bases to trimming and J lost 2 bases, with 12 bases between them. This CDR3 reads CASSSTPLTYEQYF. CDR3 coding DNA: TGTGCCAGCAGTTCAACCCCTTTGACCTACGAGCAGTACTTC.

This chain connects TRBV19 to TRBJ1-6, with D unclear. The germline gives CDR1 LNHDA, CDR2 SQIVND (reference sequence). There are 13 residues in the CDR3. The V and J ends lost 1 base and 10 bases respectively, with 8 bases between them. The CDR3 nucleotides are TGTGCCAGTAGTATAGTGCAGGAGTCACCCCTCCACTTT. It is translated as CASSIVQESPLHF.

V is TRBV4-1 and J is TRBJ1-5, with D uncertain. The CDR3 runs 14 residues. Trimming stripped 0 bases from V and 7 bases from J, with 10 bases between. The germline gives CDR1 MGHRA, CDR2 YSYEKL. The CDR3 here is CASSQDGWRQPQHF. CDR3 DNA sequence: TGCGCCAGCAGCCAAGATGGGTGGCGACAGCCCCAGCATTTT.

This clone was picked up one time. The chain is built from TRBV10-3 and TRBJ1-5; 7 nucleotides line up with TRBD1. The CDR3 covers 16 residues. Germline V gives CDR1 ENHRY, CDR2 SYGVKD. Germline trimming cut 4 bases from V and 6 bases from J; bases unmatched to any gene: 12. The CDR3 region is CAISGNTTGQGQPQHF. For the CDR3, the DNA is TGTGCCATCAGTGGCAACACGACAGGGCAAGGTCAGCCCCAGCATTTT.

The chain employs TRBV7-2 and TRBJ2-1, with D unclear. The CDR3 runs to 12 residues. Per germline, CDR1 SGHTA and CDR2 FQGNSA. Trimming stripped 5 bases from V and 7 bases from J, with 9 bases between. The CDR3 DNA reads TGTGCCAGCAGCGGTTACGGGAATGAGCAGTTCTTC. Its translation: CASSGYGNEQFF.

This chain links TRBV23-1 with TRBJ1-3, with D possibly matching TRBD1 (5 bases). TRBV23-1 is an open reading frame, and its role is uncertain. The CDR3 has 15 amino acids. Trimming cost V 6 bases and J 4 bases, with 16 bases left between them. The chain's CDR3 is CASSPLPGRGNTIYF. CDR3 sequence (DNA): TGCGCCAGCAGCCCCCTACCGGGACGAGGAAACACCATATATTTT.